The 14 T cell receptor beta chains in this list originate from one sample, sequenced in a study of T cells in tumors after PD-1 blockade. Indicated time point: second of two post-therapy site-matched biopsies roughly 8 weeks apart. The assay was immunoSEQ multiplex PCR, and TCRdb's table has in-frame clones only and misses some. The sample yields 7,900 or so clones, around three fifths seen once. The sample consisted of tumor tissue, taken after anti-PD-1 treatment. The receptors shown here come from a human donor with basal cell carcinoma.

This chain joins TRBV10-3 and TRBJ2-7, with D unclear. CDR3 length: 13 amino acids. Germline V CDR1 and CDR2: ENHRY, SYGVKD. V lost 3 bases and J lost 5, with 11 bases in between. The CDR3 sequence: CAISERERDEQYF. Written as DNA, the CDR3 is TGTGCCATCAGTGAAAGGGAAAGAGACGAGCAGTACTTC.

CDR3 amino acids: CASSESTGGQGFPYNEQFF. The CDR3 DNA follows: TGCGCCAGCAGTGAGTCGACGGGAGGACAGGGGTTCCCCTACAATGAGCAGTTCTTC. The chain recombines TRBV10-1 with TRBJ2-1, with TRBD1 matching 9 bases. This CDR3 contains 19 residues. V was clipped by 0 bases and J by 2 bases; unmatched bases: 11. Germline-derived CDR1 and CDR2 are WNHNN and SYGVQD (reference sequence).

This clone rates as medium-sized. Written as DNA, the CDR3 is TGTGCCTGGAGTTCGGGGGGCCAGGGGATGATAGATACGCAGTATTTT. Its translation: CAWSSGGQGMIDTQYF. The chain uses TRBV30 and TRBJ2-3, with TRBD2 as a possible D gene (7 bases). Germline CDR1 and CDR2: GTSNPN and SVGIG (reference sequence). The CDR3 has 16 amino acids. Trimming took 2 bases from V and 5 from J, leaving 20 bases between them.

The chain couples TRBV13 to TRBJ2-7; D may be TRBD1 (6 bases). Trimming took off 4 bases at V and 4 bases at J, with 20 bases between the two ends. Germline-derived CDR1 and CDR2 are PRHDT and FYEKMQ (reference sequence). The CDR3 runs to 16 residues. The DNA of the CDR3 is TGTGCCAGCAGCTCGGGACAAAAGCCTTCCCTATACGAGCAGTACTTC. Translated: CASSSGQKPSLYEQYF. The full variable domain, in which reference TRBV13 and TRBJ2-7 provide the parts outside the CDR3, is AAGVIQSPRHLIKEKRETATLKCYPIPRHDTVYWYQQGPGQDPQFLISFYEKMQSDKGSIPDRFSAQQFSDYHSELNMSSLELGDSALYFCASSSGQKPSLYEQYFGPGTRLTVT.

V and J are TRBV2 and TRBJ1-2; perhaps TRBD1 as D (6 bases). This CDR3 spans 14 amino acids. Germline loops: CDR1 SNHLY, CDR2 FYNNEI. Deletions cut 7 bases from V and 5 bases from J, with 17 bases between. CDR3 DNA: TGTGCCAGCATTTACAGGGTGACGGGATATGGCTACACCTTC. It codes for CASIYRVTGYGYTF.

The chain recombines TRBV2 with TRBJ2-7; D is ambiguous. Between the trimmed V and J ends, which lost 1 base and 1 base, there was a span of 5 bases. CDR3 length: 13 amino acids. Per germline, CDR1 SNHLY and CDR2 FYNNEI. The CDR3, as DNA: TGTGCCAGCAGTGAAGTTTATTCCTACGAGCAGTACTTC. Residues: CASSEVYSYEQYF. The full variable domain, with the rest looked up from reference TRBV2 and TRBJ2-7, is EPEVTQTPSHQVTQMGQEVILRCVPISNHLYFYWYRQILGQKVEFLVSFYNNEISEKSEIFDDQFSVERPDGSNFTLKIRSTKLEDSAMYFCASSEVYSYEQYFGPGTRLTVT.

This clone was seen only a few times. The chain joins TRBV5-1 to TRBJ2-5; D might be TRBD1 or TRBD2, each matching 7 bases. Trimming left V 2 bases short and J 4 bases short, with 9 bases between. Per germline, CDR1 SGHRS and CDR2 YFSETQ. The CDR3 spans 13 residues. The CDR3 protein is CASSFRGGETQYF. The CDR3 region has the DNA TGCGCCAGCAGCTTCAGGGGGGGAGAGACCCAGTACTTC.

The chain employs TRBV9 and TRBJ2-5, with D perhaps matching TRBD2 (6 bases). Germline CDR1 SGDLS, CDR2 YYNGEE. V lost 7 bases and J 5 bases, leaving 12 bases between the germline ends. The CDR3 spans 12 residues. CDR3: CASQGGGETQYF. The CDR3 coding sequence is TGTGCCAGCCAGGGAGGAGGGGAGACCCAGTACTTC.

The genes are TRBV27 and TRBJ2-1; the D gene could be TRBD1 or TRBD2 (5 bases each). Germline values: CDR1 MNHEY, CDR2 SMNVEV (reference sequence). The CDR3 has 15 amino acids. V was clipped by 6 bases and J by 0 bases, with 12 bases between them. The CDR3 sequence: CASRRRDGSYNEQFF. The CDR3 bases are TGTGCCAGCAGGCGCCGGGACGGCTCCTACAATGAGCAGTTCTTC.

CDR3 residues: CASSYRDSSYEQYF. The CDR3 DNA sequence: TGTGCCAGCAGTTATCGTGACAGCTCCTACGAGCAGTACTTC. The chain links TRBV6-1 to TRBJ2-7; maybe TRBD1 (5 bases). Between the trimmed V and J ends, which lost 5 bases and 0 bases, there was a span of 11 bases. From germline, CDR1 is MNHNS and CDR2 SASEGT. This CDR3 spans 14 amino acids.

This clone was seen more than once but under ten times. This chain joins TRBV4-1 and TRBJ1-1, with D possibly being TRBD1 (5 bases). This CDR3 spans 15 amino acids. V was pared by 0 bases and J by 6 bases, with 14 bases between. Germline CDR1 MGHRA, CDR2 YSYEKL. Here the CDR3 DNA reads TGCGCCAGCAGCCAAGATAGAGGGGCTGGCTCTGAAGCTTTCTTT. It encodes CASSQDRGAGSEAFF.

This clone was found once. This sequence joins TRBV2 and TRBJ2-6, with D tentatively TRBD1 (6 bases). Per the germline V gene, CDR1 is SNHLY and CDR2 is FYNNEI. The CDR3 consists of 18 residues. Trimming shortened V by 6 bases and J by 0 bases, and 18 bases separated the two germline ends. DNA of the CDR3: TGTGCCAGCAGGCGGGCAGGGGTAACAAGCTCTGGGGCCAACGTCCTGACTTTC. The encoded protein is CASRRAGVTSSGANVLTF.

The genes are TRBV5-1 and TRBJ2-7, with 8 nucleotides matching TRBD1. The junction had 5 bases not matched to a gene; V was cut back by 4 bases and J by 5 bases. The CDR3 is 13 residues long. Germline values: CDR1 SGHRS, CDR2 YFSETQ. CDR3 in amino acids: CASSLTGADEQYF. In DNA form, the CDR3 reads TGCGCCAGCAGCCTGACAGGGGCCGACGAGCAGTACTTC.

Here the CDR3 reads CASSPQRNTGELFF. CDR3 bases: TGTGCCAGTAGCCCACAGAGGAACACCGGGGAGCTGTTTTTT. V usage is TRBV19 and J usage is TRBJ2-2; no firm D call. The CDR3 contains 14 residues. Trimming cost V 6 bases and J 1 base, with 9 bases left between them. Germline CDR1 reads LNHDA; CDR2 reads SQIVND (reference sequence). The variable domain in full, with the rest retrieved from reference TRBV19 and TRBJ2-2, is DGGITQSPKYLFRKEGQNVTLSCEQNLNHDAMYWYRQDPGQGLRLIYYSQIVNDFQKGDIAEGYSVSREKKESFPLTVTSAQKNPTAFYLCASSPQRNTGELFFGEGSRLTVL.